These 13 T cell receptor beta chains originate from one sample sequenced in a study of blood T cell repertoires in COVID-19. Data came from immunoSEQ multiplex PCR; TCRdb stores just in-frame clones and leaves some out. Of some 56,000 clones in the sample, approximately 87% were seen once. Sequencing was performed on peripheral blood. These receptors originate from a woman aged 55-75 years with COVID-19, enrolled during active disease.

This clone appeared a single time. CDR3 amino acids: CASSLWGASGRVKNIQYF. The CDR3 nucleotides read TGTGCCAGCAGTTTATGGGGAGCTAGCGGGAGGGTGAAAAACATTCAGTACTTC. The chain couples TRBV27 to TRBJ2-4; 12 nucleotides align to TRBD2. CDR3 length: 18 amino acids. The germline V gene has CDR1 MNHEY and CDR2 SMNVEV (reference sequence). The ends lost 1 base at V and 4 bases at J; junction bases unmatched: 8.

The chain couples TRBV19 to TRBJ1-4, with D tentatively TRBD1 (6 bases). V dropped 7 bases and J dropped 8 bases, with 20 bases sitting between them. The V gene's germline CDR1 is LNHDA and CDR2 SQIVND (reference sequence). The CDR3 runs to 15 residues. The CDR3 reads CASIDGSGQTEKLFF. Written as DNA, the CDR3 is TGTGCCAGTATAGACGGTAGTGGACAGACGGAAAAACTGTTTTTT.

The chain employs TRBV30 and TRBJ1-1, with D maybe TRBD1 (6 bases). Trimming stripped 2 bases from V and 3 bases from J, with 10 bases between. The length of the CDR3 is 13 residues. Germline CDR1 is GTSNPN and CDR2 is SVGIG (reference sequence). The CDR3 protein is CAWSPQGYTEAFF. As DNA, the CDR3 is TGTGCCTGGAGTCCTCAGGGGTACACTGAAGCTTTCTTT. The full variable domain, completed using reference TRBV30 and TRBJ1-1, is SQTIHQWPATLVQPVGSPLSLECTVEGTSNPNLYWYRQAAGRGLQLLFYSVGIGQISSEVPQNLSASRPQDRQFILSSKKLLLSDSGFYLCAWSPQGYTEAFFGQGTRLTVV.

The V gene is TRBV3-1 (or the pseudogene TRBV3-2), the J gene TRBJ2-1; 10 bases match TRBD2. Germline V gene data show CDR1 as LGHDT and CDR2 as YNNKEL (reference sequence). CDR3 length equals 14 residues. V was pared by 4 bases and J by 9 bases, with 6 bases of the junction left unmatched. The CDR3 DNA follows: TGTGCCAGCAGCCGGCTAGCGGGAGATTCTGAGCAGTTCTTC. This codes for CASSRLAGDSEQFF.

J is TRBJ1-3 and V is TRBV4-2, with D hard to call. With 1 base removed from V and 0 bases from J, the gap between germline ends came to 7 bases. CDR1 LGHNA and CDR2 YNFKEQ come from the germline V gene. CDR3 length: 15 amino acids. The CDR3 region is CASSQVAGSGNTIYF. The CDR3 DNA reads as TGTGCCAGCAGCCAAGTTGCCGGCTCTGGAAACACCATATATTTT.

The gene calls are TRBV6-4 and TRBJ1-6; 9 bases fit TRBD1. Germline CDR1 and CDR2: MRHNA and SNTAGT. The CDR3 extends over 14 amino acids. J was trimmed by 14 bases and V by 5 bases; bases with no gene match: 10. The chain's CDR3 is CASSQGGQGYALHF. Written as DNA, the CDR3 is TGTGCCAGCAGTCAGGGGGGACAGGGCTATGCCCTCCACTTT.

The CDR3, as DNA: TGTGCCAGCAGTCCCTATGAAAAACTGTTTTTT. This translates into CASSPYEKLFF. The J gene is TRBJ1-4, the V gene TRBV2; D not certain. Looked up from germline, CDR1 is SNHLY and CDR2 is FYNNEI. The V end lost 5 bases, the J end lost 6 bases, and 4 bases lay between the germline ends. CDR3 length: 11 amino acids.

The V and J genes are TRBV18 and TRBJ1-5; D is uncertain. CDR1 is KGHSH, CDR2 LQKENI, per germline. Trimming removed 3 bases at V and 3 bases at J, with 9 bases between. The CDR3 has 14 amino acids. The CDR3 loop is CASSPPGYNQPQHF. In nucleotides, the CDR3 is TGTGCCAGCTCACCCCCGGGGTACAATCAGCCCCAGCATTTT.

The V gene is TRBV27, the J gene TRBJ2-7; 7 bases match TRBD1. The germline CDR1 and CDR2 sequences are MNHEY and SMNVEV (reference sequence). The CDR3 has 14 amino acids. V trimming: 2 bases; J trimming: 3 bases; junction bases outside the gene matches: 4. CDR3 DNA sequence: TGTGCCAGCAGTTTAGGCAGGGGGAGCTACGAGCAGTACTTC. The encoded protein is CASSLGRGSYEQYF.

This sequence joins TRBV28 and TRBJ1-2, with a possible D match to TRBD1 (5 bases). The V end was cut by 1 base, the J end by 5 bases, with 14 bases between. CDR3 length equals 15 residues. CDR1 and CDR2 from the germline V gene are MDHEN and SYDVKM. Here the CDR3 reads CASSLFGGELYGYTF. In DNA, the CDR3 is TGTGCCAGCAGTTTATTCGGGGGGGAACTTTATGGCTACACCTTC.

Regarding this clone: The junction shows a germline mismatch at one end, possibly a read error. J is TRBJ2-7 and V is TRBV7-6; 7 bases map to TRBD2. The CDR3 contains 11 residues. In germline, CDR1 is SGHVS, CDR2 FNYEAQ. CDR3 DNA sequence: TGTGCCAGCAGCGCCGGGACTACGCTTCACTTC. Protein: CASSAGTTLHF.

The chain carries TRBV4-1 and TRBJ1-4; 9 nucleotides line up with TRBD1. The germline V gene has CDR1 MGHRA and CDR2 YSYEKL. This CDR3 spans 16 amino acids. The trim removed 3 bases at V and 6 bases at J, leaving 8 bases unmatched. The chain's CDR3 is CASSHLDRGADEKLFF. The CDR3 DNA is TGCGCCAGCAGCCACCTGGACAGGGGCGCGGATGAAAAACTGTTTTTT.

This chain uses TRBV18 with TRBJ2-7, with a weak D call TRBD1 (6 bases). The length of the CDR3 is 14 residues. Looked up from germline, CDR1 is KGHSH and CDR2 is LQKENI. Trimming stripped 8 bases from V and 5 bases from J, with 19 bases between. CDR3 nucleotide sequence: TGTGCCAGCGGACCGCAGGGGATTCCCAACGAGCAGTACTTC. Translated: CASGPQGIPNEQYF.